This TCR beta chain stems from a study of response to subunit inactivated influenza vaccine. General observations from the study: Authors suggested each seasonal flu vaccination may recruit only limited numbers of new T cells.

This clonotype was picked up a small number of times. Its specificity is not known. MiXCR, applied by TCRdb to the RT-PCR reads, yields one record per CDR3 protein. This table holds about 780,000 distinct CDR3 sequences, approximately 18% found once. V lost 4 bases and J lost 2; bases outside the gene matches: 4. Germline V gene sequence: CDR1 SGHTA, CDR2 FQGNSA. The CDR3 covers 15 residues. The chain combines TRBV7-2 with TRBJ2-7; 11 bases line up with TRBD2. This sequence originates from a man aged 45-65 years who received an inactivated influenza vaccine. Sequences were derived from PBMCs from blood, sampled about 5 days after vaccination. The CDR3 loop reads CASSSIAGGPYEQYF. For the CDR3, the DNA is TGTGCCAGCAGCTCGATAGCGGGAGGGCCCTACGAGCAGTACTTC.